The rows below give T cell receptor beta chains drawn from one sample of a study of T cells expressing NK-cell markers. For each CDR3 protein, TCRdb gives one entry from its re-call of the 5' RACE reads, without DNA. The sample features some 390,000 distinct CDR3 sequences, with 9.5% to 12% in its top ten. Sequenced material: blood T cells: a sorted CD56 or NKG2C T cell subset, CD4+ or CD8+ T cells, or bulk PBMC T cells (not recorded which). The receptor source for this set is a woman aged 50 to 65 in good health. The CDR3 runs from the conserved cysteine through the conserved F or W.

TRBV12-3/TRBV12-4	TRBJ2-5	CASSPQGIDETQYF
TRBV20-1	TRBJ2-1	CSARDHRLAGPNEQFF
TRBV2	TRBJ1-5	CASSEPILGQGSDQPQHF
TRBV20-1	TRBJ2-7	CSARGRPSGTYEQYF
TRBV11-1	TRBJ2-3	CATSPSSGSIDTQYF
TRBV7-2	TRBJ1-2	CASSLTFNYGYTF
TRBV5-5	TRBJ1-1	CASSLQGHTEAFF
TRBV12-3/TRBV12-4	TRBJ2-4	CASSPHRSGGFLNIQYF
TRBV7-9	TRBJ2-1	CASRFLRDSSYNEQFF
TRBV6-5	TRBJ2-1	CASTGSGRGHEQFF
TRBV28	TRBJ1-2	CASSLGRRAGYTF
TRBV7-8	TRBJ2-2	CASSSPLGSGRAVTGELFF
TRBV7-3	TRBJ1-1	CASSSTGGGSAEAFF
TRBV11-1	TRBJ2-7	CASSSGGTRSEQYF
TRBV27	TRBJ2-5	CASSQGQGRGETQYF
TRBV10-3	TRBJ2-1	CAIRYGQGAKVQFF
TRBV3-1	TRBJ2-3	CASSQEGWRTSTDTQYF
TRBV7-6	TRBJ2-2	CASSFGPGLRAGELFF
TRBV18	TRBJ2-1	CASSRGLGVEQFF
TRBV28	TRBJ2-4	CASSPDSSLAKNIQYF
TRBV7-9	TRBJ1-2	CASSPRAQFYGYTF
TRBV20-1	TRBJ2-1	CSAREPGPNEQFF
TRBV6-4	TRBJ1-1	CASRGGTANTEAFF
TRBV20-1	TRBJ2-1	CSARRGSWAQEQFF
TRBV29-1	TRBJ2-5	CSALGLAGAGGETQYF
TRBV7-2	TRBJ1-1	CASSFGQGDPFF
TRBV15	TRBJ2-5	CATSSHPGGIETQYF
TRBV6-6	TRBJ2-7	CASTRGGGGNYEQYF
TRBV5-1	TRBJ2-2	CASSPRRGLDTGELFF
TRBV25-1	TRBJ2-1	CASRWGTPYNEQFF
TRBV11-2	TRBJ1-2	CASTLTGVRVTF
TRBV18	TRBJ2-3	CASSPRGLGGTDTQYF
TRBV6-6	TRBJ1-4	CASSPQGKKLFF
TRBV29-1	TRBJ1-1	CSAFQTNTEAFF
TRBV6-2/TRBV6-3	TRBJ2-1	CASSYSRREQFF
TRBV12-5	TRBJ2-1	CASGSPYDEQFF
TRBV3-1	TRBJ1-1	CASSHGLRGAFF
TRBV11-3	TRBJ2-3	CASSARVTTDTQYF
TRBV12-3/TRBV12-4	TRBJ2-5	CASSLGSGPKYF
TRBV29-1	TRBJ1-3	CSVARQSRNTIYF
TRBV24-1	TRBJ2-1	CATEPGRALSEYNEQFF
TRBV5-1	TRBJ1-2	CASSLSDPNYGYTF
TRBV29-1	TRBJ2-6	CSVLGYGANVLTF
TRBV28	TRBJ2-1	CASSVSEFSDEQFF
TRBV12-3/TRBV12-4	TRBJ2-3	CASSLAGRFTDTQYF
TRBV29-1	TRBJ2-7	CSVPGQLPYEQYF
TRBV2	TRBJ1-1	CASRRKGTEAFF
TRBV20-1	TRBJ2-6	CSARVLTGSSGANVLTF
TRBV12-5	TRBJ1-5	CASGLPQGAQHF
TRBV10-1	TRBJ2-3	CASSPSDEESTDTQYF
TRBV29-1	TRBJ2-6	CSVEDPRVTGANVLTF
TRBV18	TRBJ2-4	CASSPGHLAKNIQYF
TRBV4-1	TRBJ2-5	CASSQDFRGFETQYF
TRBV5-1	TRBJ1-1	CASSFTQGGTEAFF
TRBV12-3/TRBV12-4	TRBJ2-2	CASRPTTSTGELFF
TRBV11-2	TRBJ2-1	CASSLGFEQFF
TRBV10-2	TRBJ1-5	CASSTGVSNQPQHF
TRBV29-1	TRBJ2-7	CSVGSWGPEAYEQYF
TRBV4-1	TRBJ2-1	CASSDLPRAGQSRFF
TRBV5-1	TRBJ2-1	CASSLSTAVYNEQFF